The rows below give T cell receptor beta chains drawn from one sample of a study of T cell responses to AZD1222 COVID-19 vaccine. Assay used: immunoSEQ multiplex PCR; TCRdb lists only in-frame clones, some missing. The sample carries 130,000 or so clones, about 89% recorded once. Sequenced here: peripheral blood, sampled 28 days after the second dose of the MenACWY control vaccine. The receptor set was obtained from an adult who received the MenACWY meningococcal vaccine as a control. Each CDR3 is given with its conserved first and last residue. The D gene is left open where the match is weak. The listing skips clone size in some rows; elsewhere it reads once, few, many or a size class.

v_call,d_call,clone_size,j_call,cdr3_aa,cdr3_nt
TRBV11-2,-,-,TRBJ1-4,CASSFNHFNEKLFF,TGTGCCAGCAGCTTTAATCACTTTAATGAAAAACTGTTTTTT
TRBV24-1,-,-,TRBJ2-3,CATSDLLGGGTDTQYF,TGTGCCACCAGTGATTTGTTAGGGGGGGGCACAGATACGCAGTATTTT
TRBV9,TRBD1,-,TRBJ1-1,CASSVLGGNTEAFF,TGTGCCAGCAGCGTTTTAGGGGGCAACACTGAAGCTTTCTTT
TRBV14,-,-,TRBJ2-1,CASSQDPRGEQFF,TGTGCCAGCAGCCAAGACCCCCGCGGTGAGCAGTTCTTC
TRBV5-1,TRBD2,-,TRBJ2-3,CASSLGGGGPTDTQYF,TGCGCCAGCAGCTTGGGTGGGGGGGGACCCACAGATACGCAGTATTTT
TRBV9,TRBD2,-,TRBJ2-2,CASRPGLAVNTGELFF,TGTGCCAGCAGACCCGGCCTAGCGGTAAACACCGGGGAGCTGTTTTTT
TRBV7-2,-,once,TRBJ2-5,CASRGWNQETQYF,TGTGCCAGCAGAGGGTGGAACCAAGAGACCCAGTACTTC
TRBV28,-,once,TRBJ1-4,CASSPYGGNEKLFF,TGTGCCAGCAGTCCTTACGGGGGAAATGAAAAACTGTTTTTT
TRBV28,-,-,TRBJ1-1,CASSLSRGSTEAFF,TGTGCCAGCAGTTTAAGTCGGGGATCCACTGAAGCTTTCTTT
TRBV7-9,-,-,TRBJ2-1,CASSAVRVEQFF,TGTGCCAGCAGCGCAGTCCGGGTTGAGCAGTTCTTC
TRBV5-1,-,-,TRBJ1-1,CASSLTGLATEAFF,TGCGCCAGCAGCTTGACAGGGCTGGCCACTGAAGCTTTCTTT
TRBV6-6,-,-,TRBJ1-6,CASSSTQTVSPLHF,TGTGCCAGCAGTTCCACCCAGACAGTTTCACCCCTCCACTTT
TRBV19,-,-,TRBJ2-2,CASSIVKAVTGELFF,TGTGCCAGTAGTATAGTTAAGGCAGTCACCGGGGAGCTGTTTTTT
TRBV19,TRBD1,-,TRBJ1-5,CASSIDGQASYQPQHF,TGTGCCAGTAGTATAGATGGACAGGCCAGCTATCAGCCCCAGCATTTT
TRBV4-3,-,few,TRBJ1-2,CASSQDLPGKNNYGYTF,TGCGCCAGCAGCCAAGATCTACCAGGGAAAAACAACTATGGCTACACCTTC
TRBV7-2,TRBD2,once,TRBJ2-1,CASSASGRVGEQFF,TGTGCCAGCAGCGCAAGCGGGAGGGTCGGTGAGCAGTTCTTC
TRBV7-7,-,-,TRBJ2-2,CASSLSLRRGDTGELFF,TGTGCCAGCAGCTTAAGTCTTAGGCGAGGGGACACCGGGGAGCTGTTTTTT
TRBV29-1,TRBD2,-,TRBJ2-3,CSVEAGGGGTDTQYF,TGCAGCGTTGAGGCCGGGGGCGGGGGGACAGATACGCAGTATTTT
TRBV7-3,-,-,TRBJ2-3,CASSLTALQSGTDTQYF,TGTGCCAGCAGCTTAACGGCACTCCAATCTGGCACAGATACGCAGTATTTT
TRBV5-4,TRBD2,-,TRBJ2-2,CASSLELAGGNTGELFF,TGTGCCAGCAGCTTGGAGCTAGCGGGAGGGAACACCGGGGAGCTGTTTTTT
TRBV6-2/TRBV6-3,TRBD1,-,TRBJ1-4,CASSYPGQENEKLFF,TGTGCCAGCAGTTACCCGGGACAGGAGAATGAAAAACTGTTTTTT
TRBV7-2,-,once,TRBJ1-6,CASSLDAGIPNSPLHF,TGTGCCAGCAGCTTAGATGCAGGGATTCCAAATTCACCCCTCCACTTT
TRBV18,-,-,TRBJ2-7,CASSPGMGAAYEQYF,TGTGCCAGCTCACCAGGGATGGGGGCGGCCTACGAGCAGTACTTC
TRBV6-2/TRBV6-3,TRBD1,-,TRBJ2-1,CASSYRGPNEQFF,TGTGCCAGCAGTTACAGGGGGCCCAATGAGCAGTTCTTC
TRBV6-5,-,few,TRBJ1-1,CASSYSSSREAFF,TGTGCCAGCAGTTACTCGAGTAGCCGAGAAGCTTTCTTT
TRBV6-5,-,-,TRBJ2-7,CASSSGPWDEQYF,TGTGCCAGCAGTTCGGGACCCTGGGACGAGCAGTACTTC
TRBV15,-,-,TRBJ2-4,CATSEVLGAKNIQYF,TGTGCCACCAGCGAGGTTCTCGGAGCCAAAAACATTCAGTACTTC
TRBV5-1,TRBD2,-,TRBJ2-2,CASRGGVLDTGELFF,TGCGCCAGCAGGGGAGGGGTTTTGGACACCGGGGAGCTGTTTTTT
TRBV4-3,-,-,TRBJ2-2,CASSPHTAGELFF,TGCGCCAGCAGCCCTCACACCGCCGGGGAGCTGTTTTTT
TRBV9,-,-,TRBJ2-1,CASSAADNEQFF,TGTGCCAGCAGCGCCGCTGACAATGAGCAGTTCTTC
TRBV2,-,-,TRBJ2-7,CASKGDGYEQYF,TGTGCCAGCAAGGGGGATGGTTACGAGCAGTACTTC
TRBV6-5,TRBD1,-,TRBJ1-4,CASSRDSWNEKLFF,TGTGCCAGCAGCCGGGACAGCTGGAATGAAAAACTGTTTTTT
TRBV7-2,TRBD1,-,TRBJ2-2,CASRQDRGATGELFF,TGTGCCAGCAGGCAAGACAGGGGAGCCACCGGGGAGCTGTTTTTT
TRBV28,-,-,TRBJ1-5,CASSSGAGNQPQHF,TGTGCCAGCAGTTCGGGGGCGGGGAATCAGCCCCAGCATTTT
TRBV16,-,-,TRBJ1-3,CASSQSRTGNTIYF,TGTGCCAGCAGCCAATCCAGGACTGGAAACACCATATATTTT
TRBV18,-,-,TRBJ2-3,CASSIEQVSTDTQYF,TGTGCCAGCTCAATAGAACAGGTTAGCACAGATACGCAGTATTTT
TRBV24-1,-,-,TRBJ2-3,CATSDGPRGFGTDTQYF,TGTGCCACCAGTGATGGGCCCAGGGGATTTGGCACAGATACGCAGTATTTT
TRBV20-1,-,few,TRBJ2-1,CSASNNEQFF,TGCAGTGCAAGCAACAATGAGCAGTTCTTC
TRBV27,-,-,TRBJ2-7,CASTNSYEQYF,TGTGCCAGCACCAACTCCTACGAGCAGTACTTC
TRBV28,TRBD2,-,TRBJ2-1,CASSLGSGDPNEQFF,TGTGCCAGCAGTTTGGGTAGCGGGGATCCGAATGAGCAGTTCTTC
TRBV24-1,-,-,TRBJ2-3,CATSDGTLSTDTQYF,TGTGCCACCAGTGATGGGACCCTCAGCACAGATACGCAGTATTTT
TRBV9,TRBD2,-,TRBJ2-7,CASRGDSYEQYF,TGTGCCAGCCGGGGGGACTCCTACGAGCAGTACTTC
TRBV20-1,TRBD1,-,TRBJ2-7,CSASIIRGREQYF,TGCAGTGCTAGTATCATCAGGGGGCGTGAGCAGTACTTC
TRBV27,-,-,TRBJ1-1,CASSRAGGGTEAFF,TGTGCCAGCAGCCGGGCGGGGGGGGGCACTGAAGCTTTCTTT
TRBV3-1/TRBV3-2,-,-,TRBJ1-2,CASSQEEGDGYTF,TGTGCCAGCAGCCAAGAAGAGGGGGACGGCTACACCTTC
TRBV12-5,-,-,TRBJ2-7,CASVLEGGPVGYEQYF,TGTGCTAGTGTCCTCGAGGGAGGTCCTGTTGGCTACGAGCAGTACTTC
TRBV19,-,once,TRBJ1-4,CASKDSTLNVKLFF,TGTGCCAGTAAGGACAGCACCTTAAATGTCAAACTGTTTTTT
TRBV5-1,TRBD1,-,TRBJ1-1,CASSRGQGTNTEAFF,TGCGCCAGCAGCAGAGGACAGGGGACGAACACTGAAGCTTTCTTT
TRBV3-1/TRBV3-2,-,-,TRBJ1-2,CASSQAPVDYGYTF,TGTGCCAGCAGCCAAGCCCCTGTAGACTATGGCTACACCTTC
TRBV5-6,-,-,TRBJ2-7,CASTQGGNEQYF,TGTGCCAGCACCCAGGGGGGGAACGAGCAGTACTTC
TRBV12-5,-,-,TRBJ1-4,CASGLRGEKLFF,TGTGCTAGTGGTCTGCGGGGTGAAAAACTGTTTTTT
TRBV18,TRBD2,once,TRBJ2-1,CASSPTSGSGIEQFF,TGTGCCAGCTCACCTACTAGCGGGAGCGGGATAGAGCAGTTCTTC
TRBV19,TRBD2,once,TRBJ2-2,CASMPYGGDNTGELFF,TGTGCCAGTATGCCCTACGGGGGGGATAACACCGGGGAGCTGTTTTTT
TRBV25-1,-,-,TRBJ2-7,CASSDAAGTVGYEQYF,TGTGCCAGCAGTGACGCTGCCGGGACTGTGGGATACGAGCAGTACTTC
TRBV12-3/TRBV12-4,-,-,TRBJ2-2,CASLSGELFF,TGTGCCAGCCTCTCCGGGGAGCTGTTTTTT
TRBV7-8,TRBD2,-,TRBJ2-1,CASSLAPTERGFF,TGTGCCAGCAGCTTAGCGCCGACCGAGCGGGGTTTCTTC
TRBV19,TRBD2,-,TRBJ2-1,CASSTLLAGGHDEQFF,TGTGCCAGTAGTACTTTACTAGCGGGGGGGCACGATGAGCAGTTCTTC
TRBV10-3,-,once,TRBJ2-2,CAISARTTDTGELFF,TGTGCCATCAGTGCGAGGACTACGGACACCGGGGAGCTGTTTTTT
TRBV6-8,TRBD2,-,TRBJ2-3,CASSYSWTSGRASTDTQYF,TGTGCCAGCAGTTACTCCTGGACTAGCGGGAGGGCCAGCACAGATACGCAGTATTTT